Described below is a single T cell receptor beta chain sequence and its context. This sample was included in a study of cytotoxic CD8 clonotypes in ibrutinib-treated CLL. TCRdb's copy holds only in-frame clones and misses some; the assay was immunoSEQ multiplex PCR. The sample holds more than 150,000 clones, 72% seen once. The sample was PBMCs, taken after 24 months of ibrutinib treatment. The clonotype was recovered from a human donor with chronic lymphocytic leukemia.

CDR3 residues: CASSVDVVGNTDTQYF. CDR3 coding DNA: TGTGCCAGCAGCGTAGACGTGGTGGGAAACACAGATACGCAGTATTTT. V and J are TRBV9 and TRBJ2-3; D gene uncertain. Trimming took 0 bases from V and 2 from J, leaving 13 bases between them. Germline CDR1 is SGDLS and CDR2 is YYNGEE. The CDR3 is made up of 16 amino acids.